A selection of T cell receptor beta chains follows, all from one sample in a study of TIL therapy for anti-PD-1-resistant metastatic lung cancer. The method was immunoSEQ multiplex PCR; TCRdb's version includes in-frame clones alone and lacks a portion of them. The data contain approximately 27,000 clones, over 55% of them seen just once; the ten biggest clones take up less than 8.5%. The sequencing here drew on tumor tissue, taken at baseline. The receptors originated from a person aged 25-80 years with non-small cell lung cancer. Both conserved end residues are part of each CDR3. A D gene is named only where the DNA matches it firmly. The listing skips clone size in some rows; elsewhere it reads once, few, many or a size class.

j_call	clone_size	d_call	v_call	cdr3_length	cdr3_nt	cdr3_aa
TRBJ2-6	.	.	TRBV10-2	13	TGCGCCAGCTGCCAATCTGGGGCCAACGTCCTGACTTTC	CASCQSGANVLTF
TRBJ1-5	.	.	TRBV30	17	TGTGCCTGGTATATTTCAGGATTCCTAGGTCGAGATCAGCCCCAGCATTTT	CAWYISGFLGRDQPQHF
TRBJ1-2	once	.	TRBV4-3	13	TGCGCCAGCAGCCAAGTGGGGAGAAGTGGCTACACCTTC	CASSQVGRSGYTF
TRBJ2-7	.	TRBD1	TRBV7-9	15	TGTGCCAGCAGCTTTACAGGGGGCGATGCCTACGAGCAGTACTTC	CASSFTGGDAYEQYF
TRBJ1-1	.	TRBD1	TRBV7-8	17	TGTGCCAGCAGCTCATTCGTAGCCCAGGGGGTGAACACTGAAGCTTTCTTT	CASSSFVAQGVNTEAFF
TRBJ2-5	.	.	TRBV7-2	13	TGTGCCAGCAGCTTATCCCTAGGGGAGACCCAGTACTTC	CASSLSLGETQYF
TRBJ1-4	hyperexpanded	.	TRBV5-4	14	TGTGCCAGCAGTACCATGGACCCTAATGAAAAACTGTTTTTT	CASSTMDPNEKLFF
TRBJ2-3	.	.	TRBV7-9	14	TGTGCCAGCAGTTCGACTTGGGACCTGGATACGCAGTATTTT	CASSSTWDLDTQYF
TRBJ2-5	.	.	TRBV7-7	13	TGTGCCAGCAGCCAGGACAGCCGGGAGACCCAGTACTTC	CASSQDSRETQYF
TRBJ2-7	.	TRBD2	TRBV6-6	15	TGTGCCAGCAGTGTGCCGGGACTAGCTGTACACGAGCAGTACTTC	CASSVPGLAVHEQYF
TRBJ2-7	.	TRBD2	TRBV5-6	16	TGTGCCAGCAGCTTGGGTAGCGGGGGTCTCCTGGGCGAGCAGTACTTC	CASSLGSGGLLGEQYF
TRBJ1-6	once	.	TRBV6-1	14	TGTGCCAGCAGCCCGAGGGGCGGTGATTCACCCCTCCACTTT	CASSPRGGDSPLHF
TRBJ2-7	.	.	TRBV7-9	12	TGTGCCAGCAGCTTGACTTCCTACGAGCAGTACTTC	CASSLTSYEQYF
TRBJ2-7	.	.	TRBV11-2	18	TGTGCCAGCAGCTTTTCCCGTCGGGCGTCAGGGTTCTCCTACGAGCAGTACTTC	CASSFSRRASGFSYEQYF
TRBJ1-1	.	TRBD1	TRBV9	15	TGTGCCAGCAGCGTCGAGGGACAGGGGAACACTGAAGCTTTCTTT	CASSVEGQGNTEAFF
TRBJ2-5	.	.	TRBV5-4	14	TGTGCCAGCAGCTTGGACCCACAGGGAGAGACCCAGTACTTC	CASSLDPQGETQYF
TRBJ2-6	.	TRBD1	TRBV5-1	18	TGCGCCAGCACAAGAGAATGGGGACAGGCTTCTGGGGCCAACGTCCTGACTTTC	CASTREWGQASGANVLTF
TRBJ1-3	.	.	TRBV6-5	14	TGTGCCAGCAGCCAATTTGCCTCTGGAAACACCATATATTTT	CASSQFASGNTIYF
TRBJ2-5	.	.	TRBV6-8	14	TGTGCCAGCAGTTCGTCTAGCTTCCAAGAGACCCAGTACTTC	CASSSSSFQETQYF
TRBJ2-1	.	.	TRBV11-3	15	TGTGCCAGCAGCTTAGATCTGGGTGCAGGGAATGAGCAGTTCTTC	CASSLDLGAGNEQFF
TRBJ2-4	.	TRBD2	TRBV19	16	TGTGCCAGTAGTATTACTAGCGGGGGCACCGCTCGCATTCAGTACTTC	CASSITSGGTARIQYF
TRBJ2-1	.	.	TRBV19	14	TGTGCCAGTAGTATGGGGGCCCTAGGAAATGAGCAGTTCTTC	CASSMGALGNEQFF